Listed here are 23 T cell receptor beta chains from one sample, sequenced in a study of blood T cells in healthy people across ages (dated by TCRdb to 2015 to 2017). The library came from 5' RACE. The instrument was an Illumina HiSeq 2500. A second about 7 to 11 cycle PCR used a sample-barcoded 5' primer and a J-beta primer mix. Using fastp trimming at Q25 and MiXCR clonotype assembly, TCRdb reanalyzed the public sequencing data and kept in-frame beta chains. A single entry per CDR3 protein holds the most common genes and DNA from its merged rows. The sample table lists approximately 1.5 million distinct CDR3 sequences, 40% to 45% of them with a count of one. Approximately 4% of the sample belongs to the ten largest clones. The sample was blood. These receptors all come from a young woman in good health.

This clonotype was observed a handful of times. The CDR3 region has the DNA TGCGCCAGCAGCTTGGCGCCAGGGACGGCAACTAGCGGGAGTCAGGGTGAGCAGTACTTC. It translates to CASSLAPGTATSGSQGEQYF. The V call is TRBV5-1, the J call TRBJ2-5, with 11 bases lining up with TRBD2. Germline CDR1 reads SGHRS; CDR2 reads YFSETQ. Trimming cost V 0 bases and J 11 bases; bases outside gene matches: 24. The CDR3 loop spans 20 amino acids.

V usage is TRBV6-2 or TRBV6-3 and J usage is TRBJ2-4; TRBD2 might be the D (5 bases). The J call is in doubt because the DNA end fits TRBJ2-5 better. CDR3 length: 13 residues. CDR1 and CDR2 (germline): MNHEY, SVGEGT. CDR3 nucleotides: TGTGCCAGCAGGGACTGGATACAAGAGACCCAGTACTTC. Translated, it gives CASRDWIQETQYF.

This clonotype has a single count. The V gene is TRBV3-1, the J gene TRBJ2-4, with TRBD2 as a possible D gene (6 bases). The closer fit of TRBJ2-7 to the DNA end suggests the J call may be wrong. CDR1 and CDR2 (germline): LGHDT, YNNKEL (reference sequence). The CDR3 runs 15 residues. The CDR3 DNA is TGTGCCAGCAGCCAAGATCTAACGGGAGCTAGCGAGCAGTACTTC. It codes for CASSQDLTGASEQYF.

To note about this clonotype: The junction departs from the called germline gene at one end, perhaps through a read error. V gene TRBV27 combines with J gene TRBJ2-3, with a possible D match to TRBD1 (6 bases). Looked up from germline, CDR1 is MNHEY and CDR2 is SMNVEV (reference sequence). The CDR3 is 15 amino acids. The CDR3 loop is CVSSSPGQSLNTQYF. The DNA of the CDR3 is TGTGTCAGCAGTTCCCCCGGACAGTCATTAAATACGCAGTATTTT.

This clonotype was seen a few times. The chain is built from TRBV7-2 and TRBJ2-7; TRBD2 matches at 7 bases. The CDR3 has 15 amino acids. In germline, CDR1 is SGHTA, CDR2 FQGNSA. Trimming removed 4 bases from V and 6 bases from J; junction bases left unmatched: 12. CDR3 residues: CASSSISGPASEQYF. CDR3 sequence (DNA): TGTGCCAGCAGCTCGATTAGCGGGCCCGCCTCCGAGCAGTACTTC. Supplemented by reference TRBV7-2 and TRBJ2-7, the full variable domain reads GAGVSQSPSNKVTEKGKDVELRCDPISGHTALYWYRQSLGQGLEFLIYFQGNSAPDKSGLPSDRFSAERTGGSVSTLTIQRTQQEDSAVYLCASSSISGPASEQYFGPGTRLTVT.

This clonotype was seen many times. The chain combines TRBV5-1 with TRBJ1-2, with D possibly being TRBD1 (5 bases). Germline lookup yields CDR1 SGHRS and CDR2 YFSETQ. CDR3 length: 14 residues. The V gene lost 4 bases and the J gene lost 0 bases, with 10 bases spanning the gap. In DNA form, the CDR3 reads TGCGCCAGCAGCGCGGACAAGCCTAACTATGGCTACACCTTC. Translation: CASSADKPNYGYTF.

This clonotype was counted a few times. The CDR3 spells CASSYAGTRGNEQFF. The DNA of the CDR3 is TGTGCCAGCAGCTACGCCGGGACTAGGGGTAATGAGCAGTTCTTC. The chain has TRBV6-5 and TRBJ2-1; 8 bases agree with TRBD2. The CDR3 spans 15 residues. Germline trimming cut 6 bases from V and 7 bases from J; bases unmatched to any gene: 11. Germline values: CDR1 MNHEY, CDR2 SVGAGI.

The chain combines TRBV7-2 with TRBJ2-1; TRBD1 matches 9 bases. Germline V gene data show CDR1 as SGHTA and CDR2 as FQGNSA. The CDR3 has 16 amino acids. The J segment lost 7 bases and the V segment lost 2 bases, leaving 9 bases of the junction unmatched. This CDR3 reads CASSLNGQGSINEQFF. DNA for the CDR3: TGTGCCAGCAGCTTAAATGGACAGGGGTCTATAAATGAGCAGTTCTTC.

The chain joins TRBV6-5 to TRBJ2-3, with D hard to call. Germline CDR1 reads MNHEY; CDR2 reads SVGAGI. Trimming took off 6 bases at V and 0 bases at J, with 10 bases between the two ends. This CDR3 spans 14 amino acids. The CDR3 region has the DNA TGTGCCAGCAGGGGCATGTCTAGCACAGATACGCAGTATTTT. This translates into CASRGMSSTDTQYF.

The chain couples TRBV4-1 to TRBJ1-2; TRBD1 aligns across 10 bases. With V trimmed by 4 bases and J by 3 bases, 8 bases remained unmatched. The CDR3 has 16 amino acids. The germline V gene encodes CDR1 MGHRA and CDR2 YSYEKL. CDR3 protein: CASSPEGQGVYYGYTF. The CDR3 coding sequence is TGCGCCAGCAGCCCAGAAGGACAGGGGGTCTACTATGGCTACACCTTC.

J is TRBJ2-1 and V is TRBV9; D remains unclear. CDR3 size: 13 residues. Trimming removed 3 bases from V and 9 bases from J, with 13 bases in between. Germline assignment: CDR1 SGDLS and CDR2 YYNGEE. CDR3 DNA: TGTGCCAGCAGCGATCTCTCGAGCGCTGAGCAGTTCTTC. Translation gives CASSDLSSAEQFF.

This clonotype has more than one count but fewer than ten. The genes are TRBV7-6 and TRBJ2-7; tentatively, D is TRBD2 (6 bases). The CDR3 length is 15 residues. The germline V gene has CDR1 SGHVS and CDR2 FNYEAQ. V lost 1 base, J lost 2 bases, and 12 bases lay in between. The CDR3 bases are TGTGCCAGCAGCTTAGAGGCTAGCGCCACCTACGAGCAGTACTTC. Translation gives CASSLEASATYEQYF.

The chain joins TRBV7-9 to TRBJ2-1; 8 bases agree with TRBD1. The V and J ends lost 4 bases and 9 bases, in that order; junction bases with no gene match: 8. Germline CDR1 reads SEHNR; CDR2 reads FQNEAQ (reference sequence). The CDR3 consists of 14 residues. CDR3: CASSSRRTGFEQFF. CDR3 bases: TGTGCCAGCAGCTCCCGGCGGACAGGGTTTGAGCAGTTCTTC.

J is TRBJ2-1 and V is TRBV20-1; the match to TRBD1 covers 8 bases. The V gene's germline CDR1 is DFQATT and CDR2 SNEGSKA (reference sequence). Losses at the gene ends were 7 bases for V and 1 base for J; bases not matched to a gene: 9. The CDR3 covers 15 residues. CDR3 sequence reads: CSGTRQGLSYNEQFF. CDR3 in DNA: TGCAGTGGTACCCGACAGGGGCTTTCCTACAATGAGCAGTTCTTC.

The chain recombines TRBV20-1 with TRBJ1-2; tentative D call: TRBD1 (5 bases). Trimming pared 6 bases from V and 8 bases from J, leaving 19 bases between. Germline V lookup: CDR1 DFQATT, CDR2 SNEGSKA (reference sequence). CDR3 length: 13 amino acids. The CDR3 nucleotides are TGCAGTGCCAATCCCCCCGGGGGGAACGGCTACACCTTC. Encoded protein: CSANPPGGNGYTF.

In this sample, this clonotype turned up a few times. This chain connects TRBV2 to TRBJ1-2, with TRBD1 identical over 11 bases. Trimming cost V 4 bases and J 6 bases; bases outside gene matches: 7. The length of the CDR3 is 15 residues. Germline values: CDR1 SNHLY, CDR2 FYNNEI. The CDR3 nucleotides read TGTGCCAGCAGTGCAGCGGACAGGGGGCGAGATGGCTACACCTTC. This translates into CASSAADRGRDGYTF.

The chain is built from TRBV27 and TRBJ1-6; D is perhaps TRBD1 (5 bases). This CDR3 spans 14 amino acids. Germline V lookup: CDR1 MNHEY, CDR2 SMNVEV (reference sequence). V dropped 6 bases and J dropped 4 bases, with 10 bases sitting between them. This CDR3 reads CASRLKGYNSPLHF. CDR3 bases: TGTGCCAGCAGACTCAAGGGGTATAATTCACCCCTCCACTTT.

The V call is TRBV6-5, the J call TRBJ2-7, with unresolved D. The CDR3 extends over 13 amino acids. V gave up 5 bases and J gave up 5 bases, with 13 bases separating them. Germline-derived CDR1 and CDR2 are MNHEY and SVGAGI. CDR3 sequence: CASSASPAHEQYF. Here the CDR3 DNA reads TGTGCCAGCAGTGCCTCTCCCGCTCACGAGCAGTACTTC.

The rearrangement uses TRBV7-2 and TRBJ2-7, with D hard to call. Germline values: CDR1 SGHTA, CDR2 FQGNSA. The CDR3 runs 13 residues. V was cut by 2 bases and J by 3 bases, with 8 bases left in between. CDR3 protein: CASSLPRVYEQYF. In DNA form, the CDR3 reads TGTGCCAGCAGCTTACCCCGGGTCTACGAGCAGTACTTC.

In its sample, this clonotype was seen many times. The V and J genes are TRBV29-1 and TRBJ2-7; TRBD1 is a possible D gene (6 bases). Per germline, CDR1 SQVTM and CDR2 ANQGSEA. Trimming took 2 bases from V and 1 from J, leaving 9 bases between them. CDR3 length: 13 residues. The CDR3 is CSVESDSSYEQYF. Here the CDR3 DNA reads TGCAGCGTTGAATCGGACAGTTCCTACGAGCAGTACTTC.

The chain carries TRBV4-3 and TRBJ2-7, with unresolved D. The CDR3 is made up of 13 amino acids. CDR1 is LGHNA, CDR2 YSLEER, per germline. The V and J ends lost 2 bases and 1 base respectively, with 6 bases between them. CDR3: CASSQFGSYEQYF. CDR3 DNA: TGCGCCAGCAGCCAATTCGGATCCTACGAGCAGTACTTC.

The chain employs TRBV30 and TRBJ1-1, with D uncertain. Germline-derived CDR1 and CDR2 are GTSNPN and SVGIG (reference sequence). V was pared by 0 bases and J by 1 base, with 21 bases between. This CDR3 has 18 residues. The CDR3 DNA follows: TGTGCCTGGAGTGTGATGGGAAACTCCCCGTTTTGGAACACTGAAGCTTTCTTT. It translates to CAWSVMGNSPFWNTEAFF.

This clonotype was seen a single time. The chain links TRBV29-1 to TRBJ2-1; TRBD2 matches at 7 bases. CDR1 and CDR2 (germline): SQVTM, ANQGSEA. The ends lost 3 bases at V and 8 bases at J; junction bases unmatched: 10. CDR3 length: 14 residues. This CDR3 reads CSVDVGLVSDEQFF. Here the CDR3 DNA reads TGCAGCGTTGATGTAGGACTAGTCAGCGATGAGCAGTTCTTC.